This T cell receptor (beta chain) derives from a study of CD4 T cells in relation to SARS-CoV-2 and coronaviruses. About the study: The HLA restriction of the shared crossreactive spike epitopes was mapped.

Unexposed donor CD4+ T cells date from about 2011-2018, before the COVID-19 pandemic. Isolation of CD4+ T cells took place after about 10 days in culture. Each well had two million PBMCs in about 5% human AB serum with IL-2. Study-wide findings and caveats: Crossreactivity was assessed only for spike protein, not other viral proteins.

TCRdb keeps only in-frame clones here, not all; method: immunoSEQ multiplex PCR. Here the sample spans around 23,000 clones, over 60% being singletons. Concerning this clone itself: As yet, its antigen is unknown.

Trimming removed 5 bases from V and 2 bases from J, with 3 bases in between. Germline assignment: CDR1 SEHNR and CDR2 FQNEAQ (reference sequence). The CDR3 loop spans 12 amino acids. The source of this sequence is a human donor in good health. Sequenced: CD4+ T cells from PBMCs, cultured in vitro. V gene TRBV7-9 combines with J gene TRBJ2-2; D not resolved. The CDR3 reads CASSNNTGELFF. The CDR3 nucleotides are TGTGCCAGCAGCAATAACACCGGGGAGCTGTTTTTT.